Detailed here is one TCR beta chain. The data originate from a study of blood T cell repertoires in COVID-19. At the level of the study: Material from acute and convalescent COVID-19 was sourced from the United States, Italy and Spain.

Sequencing was performed with immunoSEQ multiplex PCR; in TCRdb, only in-frame clones are kept and a portion is missing. The sample holds about 71,000 clones, roughly 80% seen once. V gave up 5 bases and J gave up 4 bases; unmatched junction bases: 9. The CDR3 contains 16 residues. Germline assignment: CDR1 SGHAT and CDR2 FQNNGV. Sequenced input: peripheral blood. The chain employs TRBV11-2 and TRBJ2-5; 11 positions agree with TRBD1. The clonotype comes from a man aged 25 to 40 with COVID-19, enrolled during active disease. The CDR3 region is CASSGLSDRGPETQYF. CDR3 nucleotide sequence: TGTGCCAGCAGCGGTTTATCGGACAGGGGGCCAGAGACCCAGTACTTC.